This T cell receptor beta chain derives from a study of regulatory T cells in long-lasting Graves disease. Study-wide results and limits: Whereas new patients shared 966 public clonotypes, persistent patients shared more, at 2,500 to 3,500. Investigators studied peripheral blood only, not thyroid tissue. TRBV28, TRBJ1-2 and TRBJ2-5 were segments that persistent disease favored.

Worth noting for this clonotype: What it binds is unknown.

There are 18 residues in the CDR3. V lost 0 bases to trimming and J lost 0 bases, with 15 bases between them. The germline CDR1 and CDR2 sequences are MGHDK and SYGVNS. Time point meaning: persistent/refractory GD, antithyroid drugs over 5 years with positive TRAb. There was RNA extracted from PBMCs, and the TCR library was made from it. Under American Thyroid Association guidelines, Graves' disease was diagnosed. Construction of TCR beta libraries relied on iRepertoire HTBI primers and on Arm-PCR targeting CDR3 regions. In TCRdb, the multiplex PCR reads were re-called with MiXCR into one record per CDR3 protein. This table holds around 460,000 distinct CDR3 sequences, about 22% found once.

The rearrangement joins TRBV25-1 to TRBJ2-1; no clear D gene. The input for sequencing was peripheral blood mononuclear cells (PBMCs), taken when the disease was refractory, from a patient treated with antithyroid drugs. This clonotype was obtained from a female donor with Graves disease. The CDR3: CASSEYQERQSSYNEQFF. CDR3 coding DNA: TGTGCCAGCAGTGAATATCAGGAGCGACAAAGCTCCTACAATGAGCAGTTCTTC.